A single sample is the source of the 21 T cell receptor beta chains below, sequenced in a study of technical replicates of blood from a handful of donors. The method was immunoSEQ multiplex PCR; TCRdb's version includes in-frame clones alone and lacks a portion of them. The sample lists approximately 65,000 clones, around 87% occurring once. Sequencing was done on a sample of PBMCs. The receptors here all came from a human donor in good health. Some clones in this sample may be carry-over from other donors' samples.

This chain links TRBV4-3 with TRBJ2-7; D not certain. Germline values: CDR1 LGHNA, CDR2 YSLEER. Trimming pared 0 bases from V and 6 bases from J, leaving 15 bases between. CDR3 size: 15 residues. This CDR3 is CASSQEAAILGEQYF. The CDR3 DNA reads TGCGCCAGCAGCCAAGAGGCAGCGATCCTAGGCGAGCAGTACTTC.

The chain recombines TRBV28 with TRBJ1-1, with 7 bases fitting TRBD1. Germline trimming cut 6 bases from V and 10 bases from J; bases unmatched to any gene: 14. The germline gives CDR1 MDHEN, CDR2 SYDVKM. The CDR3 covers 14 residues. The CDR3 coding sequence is TGTGCCAGCAGGCAACCGCGGAGGGGGCAGGTAGCTTTCTTT. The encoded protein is CASRQPRRGQVAFF.

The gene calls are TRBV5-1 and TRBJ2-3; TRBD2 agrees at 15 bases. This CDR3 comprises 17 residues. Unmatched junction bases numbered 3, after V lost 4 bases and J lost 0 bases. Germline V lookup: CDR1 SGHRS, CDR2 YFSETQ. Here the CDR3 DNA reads TGCGCCAGCAGCAAGGGACTAGCGGGGGGAAGCACAGATACGCAGTATTTT. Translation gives CASSKGLAGGSTDTQYF. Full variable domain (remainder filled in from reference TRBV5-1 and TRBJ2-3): KAGVTQTPRYLIKTRGQQVTLSCSPISGHRSVSWYQQTPGQGLQFLFEYFSETQRNKGNFPGRFSGRQFSNSRSEMNVSTLELGDSALYLCASSKGLAGGSTDTQYFGPGTRLTVL.

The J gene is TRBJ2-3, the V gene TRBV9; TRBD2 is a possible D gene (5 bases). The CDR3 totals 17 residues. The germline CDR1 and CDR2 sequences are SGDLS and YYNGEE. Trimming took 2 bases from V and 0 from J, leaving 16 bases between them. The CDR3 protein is CASSVAVGSPSTDTQYF. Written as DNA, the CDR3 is TGTGCCAGCAGCGTCGCGGTGGGGAGTCCTAGCACAGATACGCAGTATTTT.

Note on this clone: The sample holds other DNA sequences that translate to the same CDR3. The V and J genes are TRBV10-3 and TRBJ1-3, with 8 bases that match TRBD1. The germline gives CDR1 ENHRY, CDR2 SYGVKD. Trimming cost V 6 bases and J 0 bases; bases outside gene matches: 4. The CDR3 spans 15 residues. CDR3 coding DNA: TGTGCCATCAGCGATACAGGGGGCTCTGGAAACACCATATATTTT. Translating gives CAISDTGGSGNTIYF.

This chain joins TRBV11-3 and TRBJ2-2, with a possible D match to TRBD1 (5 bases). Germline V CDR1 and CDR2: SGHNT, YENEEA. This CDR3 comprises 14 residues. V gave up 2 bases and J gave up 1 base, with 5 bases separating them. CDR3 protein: CASSLTGNTGELFF. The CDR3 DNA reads TGTGCCAGCAGCTTAACAGGGAACACCGGGGAGCTGTTTTTT. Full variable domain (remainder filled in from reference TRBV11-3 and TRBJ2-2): EAGVVQSPRYKIIEKKQPVAFWCNPISGHNTLYWYLQNLGQGPELLIRYENEEAVDDSQLPKDRFSAERLKGVDSTLKIQPAELGDSAVYLCASSLTGNTGELFFGEGSRLTVL.

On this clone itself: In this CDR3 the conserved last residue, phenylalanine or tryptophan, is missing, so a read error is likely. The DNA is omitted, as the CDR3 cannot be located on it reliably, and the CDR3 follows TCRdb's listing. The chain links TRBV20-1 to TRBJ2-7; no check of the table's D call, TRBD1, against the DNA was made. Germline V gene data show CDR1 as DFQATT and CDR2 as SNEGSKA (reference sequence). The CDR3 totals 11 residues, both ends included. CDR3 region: CSASRAWDRTS.

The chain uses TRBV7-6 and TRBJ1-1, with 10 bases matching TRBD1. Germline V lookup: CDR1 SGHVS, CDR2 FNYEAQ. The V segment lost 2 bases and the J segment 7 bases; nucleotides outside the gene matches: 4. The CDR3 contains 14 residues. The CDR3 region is CASSLLGTGVEAFF. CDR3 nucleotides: TGTGCCAGCAGCTTACTCGGGACAGGGGTTGAAGCTTTCTTT. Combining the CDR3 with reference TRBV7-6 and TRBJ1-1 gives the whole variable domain GAGVSQSPRYKVTKRGQDVALRCDPISGHVSLYWYRQALGQGPEFLTYFNYEAQQDKSGLPNDRFSAERPEGSISTLTIQRTEQRDSAMYRCASSLLGTGVEAFFGQGTRLTVV.

The CDR3 nucleotides read TGTGCCAGCAGCCCCCTCCCGGGGAACACAGATACGCAGTATTTT. Its protein is CASSPLPGNTDTQYF. The chain has TRBV9 and TRBJ2-3; D perhaps matches TRBD2 (5 bases). Per the germline V gene, CDR1 is SGDLS and CDR2 is YYNGEE. Trimming took 4 bases from V and 2 from J, leaving 14 bases between them. The CDR3 runs 15 residues.

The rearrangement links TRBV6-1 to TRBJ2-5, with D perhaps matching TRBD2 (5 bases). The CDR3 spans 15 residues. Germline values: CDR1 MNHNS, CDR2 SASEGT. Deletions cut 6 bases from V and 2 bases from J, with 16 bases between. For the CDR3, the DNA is TGTGCCAGCAGCGACGACTACAACAGACAAGAGACCCAGTACTTC. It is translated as CASSDDYNRQETQYF.

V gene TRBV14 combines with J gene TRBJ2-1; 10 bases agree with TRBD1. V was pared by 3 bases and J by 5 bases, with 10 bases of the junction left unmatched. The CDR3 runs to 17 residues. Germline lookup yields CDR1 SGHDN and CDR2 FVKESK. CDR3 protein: CASSHRPGQGDHNEQFF. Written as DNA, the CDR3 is TGTGCCAGCAGCCATCGTCCCGGACAGGGGGACCACAATGAGCAGTTCTTC.

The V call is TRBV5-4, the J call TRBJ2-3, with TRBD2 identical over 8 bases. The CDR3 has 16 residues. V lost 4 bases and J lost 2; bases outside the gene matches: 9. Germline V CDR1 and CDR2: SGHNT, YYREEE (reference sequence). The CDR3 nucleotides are TGTGCCAGCAGCACCAGGCGGGGGGCTGTCACAGATACGCAGTATTTT. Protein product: CASSTRRGAVTDTQYF.

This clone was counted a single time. The CDR3, as DNA: TGCGCCAGCAGCACCGGGACCGCGGGGCAGCCCCAGCATTTT. Protein product: CASSTGTAGQPQHF. The rearrangement joins TRBV5-1 to TRBJ1-5; tentatively, D is TRBD1 (5 bases). Germline loops: CDR1 SGHRS, CDR2 YFSETQ. V was pared by 4 bases and J by 7 bases, with 15 bases between. The CDR3 has 14 residues.

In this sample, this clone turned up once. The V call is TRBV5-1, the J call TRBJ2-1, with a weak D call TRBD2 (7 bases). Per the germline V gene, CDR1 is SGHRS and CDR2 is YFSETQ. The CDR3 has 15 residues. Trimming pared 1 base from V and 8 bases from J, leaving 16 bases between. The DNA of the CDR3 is TGCGCCAGCAGCTTGATTGTGGGGGGGCAGGATGAGCAGTTCTTC. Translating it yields CASSLIVGGQDEQFF.

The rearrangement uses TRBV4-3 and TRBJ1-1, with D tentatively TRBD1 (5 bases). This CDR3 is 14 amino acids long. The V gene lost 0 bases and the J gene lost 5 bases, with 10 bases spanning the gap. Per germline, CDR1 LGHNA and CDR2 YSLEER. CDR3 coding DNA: TGCGCCAGCAGCCAAGACCAGGGTCGGACTGAAGCTTTCTTT. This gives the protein CASSQDQGRTEAFF.

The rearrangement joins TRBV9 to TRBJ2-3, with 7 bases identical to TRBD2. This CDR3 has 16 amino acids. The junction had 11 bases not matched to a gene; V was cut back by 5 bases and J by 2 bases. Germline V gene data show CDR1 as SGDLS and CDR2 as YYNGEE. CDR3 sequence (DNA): TGTGCCAGCAGTTTAACCCAAGCGGGAAACACAGATACGCAGTATTTT. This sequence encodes CASSLTQAGNTDTQYF.

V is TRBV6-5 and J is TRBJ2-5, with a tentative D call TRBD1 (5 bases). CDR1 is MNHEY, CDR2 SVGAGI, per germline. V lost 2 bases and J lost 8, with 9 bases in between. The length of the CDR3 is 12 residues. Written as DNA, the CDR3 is TGTGCCAGCAGTTACACAGGTGGTACCCAGTACTTC. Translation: CASSYTGGTQYF.

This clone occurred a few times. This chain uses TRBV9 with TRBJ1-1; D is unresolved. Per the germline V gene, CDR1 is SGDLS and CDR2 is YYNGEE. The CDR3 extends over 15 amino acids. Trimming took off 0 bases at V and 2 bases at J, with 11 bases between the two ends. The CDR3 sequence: CASSVDPVTNTEAFF. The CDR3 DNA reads TGTGCCAGCAGCGTAGATCCAGTTACAAACACTGAAGCTTTCTTT.

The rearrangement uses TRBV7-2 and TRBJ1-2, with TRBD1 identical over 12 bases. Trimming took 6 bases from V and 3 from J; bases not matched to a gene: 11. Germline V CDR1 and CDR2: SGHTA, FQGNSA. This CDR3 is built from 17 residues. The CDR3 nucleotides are TGTGCCAGCAGTTCTTCCCTAGGGGACAGGGGGCACTATGGCTACACCTTC. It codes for CASSSSLGDRGHYGYTF.

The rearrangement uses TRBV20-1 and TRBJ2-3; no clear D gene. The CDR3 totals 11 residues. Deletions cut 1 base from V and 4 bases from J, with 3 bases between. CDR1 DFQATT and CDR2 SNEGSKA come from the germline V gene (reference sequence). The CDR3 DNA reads TGCAGTGCTAGAGTCTCAGATACGCAGTATTTT. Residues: CSARVSDTQYF.

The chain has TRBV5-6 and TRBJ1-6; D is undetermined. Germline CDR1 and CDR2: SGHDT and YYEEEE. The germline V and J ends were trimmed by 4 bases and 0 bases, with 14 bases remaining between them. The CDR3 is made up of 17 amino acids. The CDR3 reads CASSGLGSSSYNSPLHF. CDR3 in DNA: TGTGCCAGCAGCGGGCTTGGCAGCAGCTCCTATAATTCACCCCTCCACTTT.